These 25 T cell receptor beta chains were all obtained from the same sample, sequenced in a study of T-cell reconstitution after alpha-beta-depleted transplantation in children. A library of TCRbeta sequences, prepared with unique molecular identifiers, was generated. MiXCR, applied by TCRdb to the PCR reads, yields one record per CDR3 protein. This sample has approximately 630,000 distinct CDR3 sequences, with roughly 13% found just once. Specimen: PBMCs, collected before TCRalphabeta/CD19-depleted stem cell transplant. The receptors were gathered from a girl aged 2 to 10 with congenital amegakaryocytic thrombocytopenia, due to receive a stem cell transplant.

A few counts support this clonotype. As DNA, the CDR3 is TGTGCCAGCAGCTTATCCTCGACCCAGTACTTC. Amino acid sequence: CASSLSSTQYF. V is TRBV7-6 and J is TRBJ2-5; no firm D call. This CDR3 has 11 amino acids. Trimming shortened V by 2 bases and J by 7 bases, and 5 bases separated the two germline ends. Germline lookup yields CDR1 SGHVS and CDR2 FNYEAQ. The full variable domain, its missing parts supplied by reference TRBV7-6 and TRBJ2-5, is GAGVSQSPRYKVTKRGQDVALRCDPISGHVSLYWYRQALGQGPEFLTYFNYEAQQDKSGLPNDRFSAERPEGSISTLTIQRTEQRDSAMYRCASSLSSTQYFGPGTRLLVL.

This clonotype was picked up many times. This chain joins TRBV12-3 or TRBV12-4 and TRBJ2-7; no reliable D call. This CDR3 is 14 amino acids long. Trimming cost V 3 bases and J 5 bases, with 14 bases left between them. In DNA form, the CDR3 reads TGTGCCAGCAGTTTTAATGGGCAGGCCCACGAGCAGTACTTC. Its protein product is CASSFNGQAHEQYF.

This clonotype was counted many times. This chain links TRBV10-3 with TRBJ2-7; 9 bases are shared with TRBD2. This CDR3 region has 16 residues. Germline lookup yields CDR1 ENHRY and CDR2 SYGVKD. V dropped 3 bases and J dropped 4; count of bases not matched to a gene: 10. For the CDR3, the DNA is TGTGCCATCAGTGATGGGCTAAGCGGGAGGTCATACGAGCAGTACTTC. This sequence encodes CAISDGLSGRSYEQYF.

With regard to this clonotype: A read error is possible here, since a much larger clone lies one base away. J is TRBJ1-1 and V is TRBV20-1; no definite D call. This CDR3 is built from 12 residues. Germline V gene sequence: CDR1 DFQATT, CDR2 SNEGSKA (reference sequence). The CDR3: CSAGRTNPEAFF. The CDR3, as DNA: TGCAGTGCTGGACGGACGAACCCTGAAGCTTTCTTT.

The chain joins TRBV30 to TRBJ2-7, with 9 bases fitting TRBD2. The germline gives CDR1 GTSNPN, CDR2 SVGIG (reference sequence). The V segment lost 8 bases and the J segment 5 bases; nucleotides outside the gene matches: 13. This CDR3 has 14 residues. The CDR3 spells CAGGGRARLDEQYF. Here the CDR3 DNA reads TGTGCCGGTGGCGGGAGGGCCAGACTAGACGAGCAGTACTTC.

This clonotype came up many times. CDR3 DNA sequence: TGTGCCAGCAGCCCCCGGGACATATATTCCATTCAGTACTTC. It yields the protein CASSPRDIYSIQYF. The J gene is TRBJ2-4, the V gene TRBV7-8; tentatively, D is TRBD1 (6 bases). The CDR3 has 14 amino acids. V lost 5 bases and J 9 bases, leaving 17 bases between the germline ends. Looked up from germline, CDR1 is SGHVS and CDR2 is FQNEAQ.

This clonotype was recorded at least ten times. The genes are TRBV20-1 and TRBJ2-5, with TRBD2 matching 15 bases. Trimming cost V 6 bases and J 4 bases; bases outside gene matches: 12. Germline CDR1 DFQATT, CDR2 SNEGSKA (reference sequence). This CDR3 has 17 residues. The CDR3 DNA is TGCAGTGCACCCGGACTAGCGGGAGGGCTAATTGGAGAGACCCAGTACTTC. It translates to CSAPGLAGGLIGETQYF.

The CDR3 sequence is CAISSGAGGDTQYF. CDR3 nucleotide sequence: TGTGCCATCAGTTCGGGGGCAGGAGGAGATACGCAGTATTTT. J is TRBJ2-3 and V is TRBV10-3; the D gene could be TRBD1 or TRBD2 (6 bases each). This CDR3 is 14 amino acids long. V was pared by 5 bases and J by 5 bases, with 14 bases between. CDR1 and CDR2 from the germline V gene are ENHRY and SYGVKD.

The chain is built from TRBV5-1 and TRBJ2-5, with a weak D call TRBD1 (6 bases). The V and J ends lost 3 bases and 3 bases respectively, with 12 bases between them. CDR1 and CDR2 from the germline V gene are SGHRS and YFSETQ. This CDR3 has 14 residues. DNA for the CDR3: TGCGCCAGCAGCTCAGGGGCCTTAAAAGAGACCCAGTACTTC. Its protein product is CASSSGALKETQYF.

The gene calls are TRBV20-1 and TRBJ2-6; tentatively, D is TRBD1 (6 bases). Per germline, CDR1 DFQATT and CDR2 SNEGSKA (reference sequence). The V end was cut by 5 bases, the J end by 0 bases, with 17 bases between. The CDR3 spans 17 residues. CDR3 residues: CSALRSRGSSGANVLTF. The CDR3, as DNA: TGCAGTGCTCTTCGCTCCAGGGGAAGCTCTGGGGCCAACGTCCTGACTTTC.

This clonotype appeared a few times. J is TRBJ2-3 and V is TRBV30, with TRBD2 matching 13 bases. Trimming took 0 bases from V and 6 from J; bases not matched to a gene: 6. The CDR3 contains 16 residues. In germline, CDR1 is GTSNPN, CDR2 SVGIG (reference sequence). The CDR3 bases are TGTGCCTGGAGTGTCTGGACTAGCGGGAGAGGTGATACGCAGTATTTT. Residues: CAWSVWTSGRGDTQYF.

In this sample, this clonotype turned up a few times. This chain uses TRBV24-1 with TRBJ1-2; D may be TRBD1 (5 bases). Germline CDR1 is KGHDR and CDR2 is SFDVKD. Trimming cost V 6 bases and J 3 bases, with 10 bases left between them. The CDR3 is made up of 13 amino acids. The chain's CDR3 is CATSPGGDYGYTF. The CDR3 nucleotides read TGTGCCACCAGTCCCGGGGGGGACTATGGCTACACCTTC.

At least ten counts were recorded for this clonotype. CDR3 in amino acids: CSASRGTSYNEQFF. In DNA, the CDR3 is TGCAGTGCTAGTCGCGGGACGTCCTACAATGAGCAGTTCTTC. The rearrangement links TRBV20-1 to TRBJ2-1, with D perhaps matching TRBD2 (6 bases). CDR1 DFQATT and CDR2 SNEGSKA come from the germline V gene (reference sequence). The CDR3 runs to 14 residues. The germline V and J ends were trimmed by 3 bases and 1 base, with 10 bases remaining between them.

In its sample, this clonotype was seen a few times. The V gene is TRBV5-6, the J gene TRBJ1-5, with unresolved D. Deletions cut 1 base from V and 4 bases from J, with 6 bases between. CDR3 length: 13 amino acids. Germline CDR1 SGHDT, CDR2 YYEEEE. CDR3 bases: TGTGCCAGCAGCTTGCTTCCTAATCAGCCCCAGCATTTT. This codes for CASSLLPNQPQHF.

In its sample, this clonotype was seen many times. The CDR3 DNA reads as TGTGCCAGCAGTTTATGGGGAAATCTCATGAACACTGAAGCTTTCTTT. It is translated as CASSLWGNLMNTEAFF. The rearrangement joins TRBV27 to TRBJ1-1; D is undetermined. CDR3 size: 16 residues. Germline V CDR1 and CDR2: MNHEY, SMNVEV (reference sequence). With 1 base removed from V and 0 bases from J, the gap between germline ends came to 12 bases.

In its sample, this clonotype was seen many times. V usage is TRBV3-1 and J usage is TRBJ1-5; unclear D gene. The CDR3 runs to 13 residues. V gave up 1 base and J gave up 5 bases, with 6 bases separating them. Germline loops: CDR1 LGHDT, CDR2 YNNKEL (reference sequence). The CDR3 nucleotides read TGTGCCAGCAGCCAAGGAAGTTATCAGCCCCAGCATTTT. Residues: CASSQGSYQPQHF.

This clonotype showed up just a few times. This chain links TRBV11-3 with TRBJ2-5; D is tentatively TRBD1 or TRBD2 (5 bases each). There are 13 residues in the CDR3. Germline CDR1 reads SGHNT; CDR2 reads YENEEA. The V and J ends lost 1 base and 7 bases respectively, with 10 bases between them. The CDR3 protein is CASSLVTGGTQYF. The CDR3 DNA is TGTGCCAGCAGCTTAGTAACAGGAGGGACCCAGTACTTC.

This clonotype was counted ten times or more. The chain employs TRBV5-6 and TRBJ2-2, with D hard to call. Trimming stripped 5 bases from V and 4 bases from J, with 9 bases between. Looked up from germline, CDR1 is SGHDT and CDR2 is YYEEEE. This CDR3 spans 13 amino acids. The CDR3, as DNA: TGTGCCAGCAGAGAAAGGAGCACCGGGGAGCTGTTTTTT. Translation: CASRERSTGELFF.

There are a few counts of this clonotype. The rearrangement uses TRBV20-1 and TRBJ2-3; possible D gene TRBD2, 6 bases. V dropped 7 bases and J dropped 2 bases, with 10 bases sitting between them. The CDR3 has 12 residues. Germline V lookup: CDR1 DFQATT, CDR2 SNEGSKA (reference sequence). CDR3 nucleotides: TGCAGTGGGGCGGGGCCCACAGATACGCAGTATTTT. As protein: CSGAGPTDTQYF.

This clonotype was counted at least ten times. The V and J genes are TRBV6-5 and TRBJ2-5, with D possibly being TRBD1 (5 bases). Germline CDR1 is MNHEY and CDR2 is SVGAGI. This CDR3 has 13 residues. Trimming left V 0 bases short and J 5 bases short, with 7 bases between. The CDR3, as DNA: TGTGCCAGCAGTTACTCGGGGCTCGAGACCCAGTACTTC. Amino acids: CASSYSGLETQYF.

V gene TRBV29-1 combines with J gene TRBJ1-2, with a tentative D call TRBD1 (5 bases). Germline lookup yields CDR1 SQVTM and CDR2 ANQGSEA. This CDR3 comprises 13 residues. Trimming removed 3 bases at V and 5 bases at J, with 13 bases between. The DNA for the CDR3 is TGCAGCGTTGAGAGAGTTGGGGCATATGGCTACACCTTC. As protein: CSVERVGAYGYTF.

There are a few counts of this clonotype. The chain employs TRBV5-1 and TRBJ2-1, with D possibly TRBD2 on 6 matching bases. Germline V gene lookup returns CDR1 SGHRS and CDR2 YFSETQ. V gave up 2 bases and J gave up 7 bases, with 16 bases separating them. This CDR3 contains 15 residues. The DNA for the CDR3 is TGCGCCAGCAGCTTAACGGGAGTAACATTGAATGAGCAGTTCTTC. Amino acids: CASSLTGVTLNEQFF.

The V gene is TRBV4-2, the J gene TRBJ1-2; a weak D match, TRBD1 (6 bases). The V end lost 1 base, the J end lost 4 bases, and 10 bases lay between the germline ends. CDR1 is LGHNA and CDR2 is YNFKEQ in the germline V gene. There are 14 residues in the CDR3. The CDR3 DNA follows: TGTGCCAGCAGCCAAGGAGCACAGGGCTATGGCTACACCTTC. This codes for CASSQGAQGYGYTF.

The J gene is TRBJ1-5, the V gene TRBV15; D gene unclear. V lost 3 bases and J lost 4, with 10 bases in between. The CDR3 is 14 residues long. Per the germline V gene, CDR1 is LNHNV and CDR2 is YYDKDF (reference sequence). The CDR3 coding sequence is TGTGCCACCAGCAGGGGTGAGGGTAATCAGCCCCAGCATTTT. Translation gives CATSRGEGNQPQHF.

This chain links TRBV20-1 with TRBJ2-3; no firm D call. Trimming cost V 6 bases and J 2 bases, with 12 bases left between them. CDR3 size: 13 residues. Germline V gene data show CDR1 as DFQATT and CDR2 as SNEGSKA (reference sequence). The CDR3 region is CSAIDSVTDTQYF. DNA for the CDR3: TGCAGTGCGATAGACTCGGTCACAGATACGCAGTATTTT.